The T cell receptor (beta chain) described here comes from a study of tumor and adjacent non-tumor tissue in lung cancer (dated by TCRdb to 2016 to 2018). Broadly, across the study: The cohort included about a dozen adenocarcinoma, a couple of squamous cell carcinoma and 1 small cell lung cancer patients. The roughly 15 patients were aged roughly 31 to 80 years, included ten or so men and 5 women, and had TNM stage I to III disease. In total, sequencing yielded approximately 130,000,000 productive TCRbeta reads, which works out to an average of about 3.9 million reads per sample. The study compared bulk TCRbeta repertoires from lung tumor tissue and matched distant non-tumor lung tissue of roughly 15 lung cancer patients. For each patient, one tumor sample and one normal lung sample were taken, giving approximately 29 paired specimens that underwent TCRbeta CDR3 sequencing. Overall results and qualifications from the work: The sequencing platform is not named in the methods, and unique molecular identifiers are not mentioned. TCR diversity was significantly higher in younger patients, and higher tumor TCR diversity was associated with shorter overall and disease-free survival. Only about 15 patients were included in the cohort, and the need for larger samples and more detailed clinical data was noted by the authors. A significantly larger cumulative share of the repertoire was made up by the top 100 clones in normal lung than in tumor tissue. Tumor tissue showed significantly higher TCR diversity (inverse Simpson) than normal lung tissue, at around 450 vs 150 (P = 0.0075, Mann-Whitney U test). Peripheral blood was not sequenced, so blood TCRbeta repertoires were not examined in the lung cancer patients of the study.

V loses 2 bases, J loses 7 bases, and the germline ends lie 15 bases apart. CDR1 SGHDN and CDR2 FVKESK are derived from the germline V gene. There are 15 amino acids in the CDR3, from cysteine to phenylalanine inclusive. Only CDR3 DNA is held: 45 bases, read in frame from base 1. This clonotype was seen only once. There is no known antigen for this receptor. Base qualities are not provided; no much larger clone lies one nucleotide away. One read alone provides weak support. Libraries were built with multiplex PCR. Reads for this sample came from an Illumina HiSeq 2500. TCRbeta libraries were constructed through three rounds of nested PCR with primers (Table S4) according to protocols adapted from ARM-PCR. PCR products of 200-500 bp were gel-excised and purified with the QIAquick gel extraction kit before sequencing. Per the source publication's procedure: Trimmomatic was used to clean the reads, FLASH merged the cleaned reads into complete CDR3 sequences, and MiTCR assigned the sequences to V(D)J germline segments. Clonal diversity was calculated as the inverse Simpson's index using VDJtools. Productive reads were defined as in-frame sequences without a premature stop codon. TCRdb reworked the public reads: Q25 trimming with fastp, MiXCR clone assembly, productive beta chains retained. For every CDR3 protein sequence, its rows merge into one entry that carries the most common genes and DNA. These V and J calls are TCRdb output, not the study's own analysis. The sample table lists some 80,000 distinct CDR3 sequences, 72% of them with a count of one. The ten largest clones represent roughly 9% of the sample.

Bulk unsorted tissue served as the source for RNA extraction, and RNA quality was assessed using a NanoDrop ND-1000 and an Agilent 2100. All donors had newly diagnosed lung cancer, had not received prior chemotherapy, and were admitted for thoracic surgery in China between August and November 2014. Patients with previous radiotherapy or chemotherapy, or with another concurrent cancer, were excluded from the study. Pieces of surgical tissue measuring roughly 1-2.2 cm3 were kept in RNAlater solution and held at -80 degrees C until needed. Specimen: lung tumor tissue. The clonotype comes from a woman aged 40 to 50 with non-small cell lung cancer. Recombination joined TRBV14 with TRBJ2-1, with an unclear D gene assignment. The CDR3 protein sequence reads: CASSQKGLSYNEQFF. Read as DNA, the sequence is TGTGCCAGCAGCCAAAAGGGATTGTCATATAATGAGCAGTTCTTC.